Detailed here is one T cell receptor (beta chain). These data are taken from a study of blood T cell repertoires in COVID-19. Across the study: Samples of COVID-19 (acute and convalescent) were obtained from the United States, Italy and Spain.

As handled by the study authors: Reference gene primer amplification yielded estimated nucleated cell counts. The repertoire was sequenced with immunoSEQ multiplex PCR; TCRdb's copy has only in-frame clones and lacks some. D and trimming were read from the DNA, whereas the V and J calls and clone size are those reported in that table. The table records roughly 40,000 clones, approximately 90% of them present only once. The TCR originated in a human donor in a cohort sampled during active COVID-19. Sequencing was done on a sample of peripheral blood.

The CDR3 reads CATAAGNEQFF. In DNA, the CDR3 is TGTGCCACCGCCGCGGGTAATGAGCAGTTCTTC. The chain links TRBV10-3 to TRBJ2-1, with D maybe TRBD2 (5 bases). Germline loops: CDR1 ENHRY, CDR2 SYGVKD. The CDR3 has 11 residues. Trimming cost V 10 bases and J 7 bases, with 11 bases left between them.